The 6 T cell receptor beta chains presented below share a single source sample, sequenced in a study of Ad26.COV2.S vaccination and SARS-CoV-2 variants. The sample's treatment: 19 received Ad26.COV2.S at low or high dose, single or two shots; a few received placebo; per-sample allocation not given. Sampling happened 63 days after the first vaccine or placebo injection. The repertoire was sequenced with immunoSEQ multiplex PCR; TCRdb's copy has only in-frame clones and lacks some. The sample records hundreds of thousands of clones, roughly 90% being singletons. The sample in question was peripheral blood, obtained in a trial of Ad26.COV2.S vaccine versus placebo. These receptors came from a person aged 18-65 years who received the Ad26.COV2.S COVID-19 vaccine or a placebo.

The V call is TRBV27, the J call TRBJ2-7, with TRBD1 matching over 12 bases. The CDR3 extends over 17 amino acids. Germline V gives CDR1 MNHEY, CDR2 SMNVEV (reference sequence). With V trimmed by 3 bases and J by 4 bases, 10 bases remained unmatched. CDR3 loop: CASSFGIGGQGAYEQYF. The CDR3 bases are TGTGCCAGCAGTTTCGGGATCGGGGGACAGGGGGCTTACGAGCAGTACTTC.

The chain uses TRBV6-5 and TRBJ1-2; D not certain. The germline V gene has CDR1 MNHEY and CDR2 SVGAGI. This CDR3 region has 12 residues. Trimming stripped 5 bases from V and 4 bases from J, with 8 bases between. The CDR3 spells CASSNGPYGYTF. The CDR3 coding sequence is TGTGCCAGCAGTAACGGACCCTATGGCTACACCTTC.

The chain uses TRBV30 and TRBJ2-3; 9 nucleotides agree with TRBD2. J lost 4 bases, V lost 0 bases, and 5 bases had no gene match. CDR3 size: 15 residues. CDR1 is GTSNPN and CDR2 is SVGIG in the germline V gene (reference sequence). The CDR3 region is CAWSVGSGSPDTQYF. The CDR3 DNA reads TGTGCCTGGAGTGTAGGTAGCGGGAGCCCAGATACGCAGTATTTT.

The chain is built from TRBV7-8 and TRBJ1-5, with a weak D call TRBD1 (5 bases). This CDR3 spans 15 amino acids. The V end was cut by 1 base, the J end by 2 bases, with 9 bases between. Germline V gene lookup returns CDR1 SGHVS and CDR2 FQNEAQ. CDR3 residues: CASSLEWGRNQPQHF. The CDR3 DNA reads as TGTGCCAGCAGCTTAGAATGGGGACGCAATCAGCCCCAGCATTTT.

CDR3: CASKPGLAYNEQFF. CDR3 coding DNA: TGTGCCAGCAAACCTGGACTAGCGTACAATGAGCAGTTCTTC. The chain recombines TRBV6-6 with TRBJ2-1; 9 bases fit TRBD2. The CDR3 consists of 14 residues. From germline, CDR1 is MNHNY and CDR2 SVGAGI (reference sequence). Unmatched junction bases numbered 5, after V lost 7 bases and J lost 4 bases.

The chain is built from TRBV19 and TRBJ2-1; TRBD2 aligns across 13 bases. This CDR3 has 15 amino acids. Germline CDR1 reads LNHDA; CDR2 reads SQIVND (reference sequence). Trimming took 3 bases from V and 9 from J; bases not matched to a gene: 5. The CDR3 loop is CASSISGLAGAEQFF. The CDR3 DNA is TGTGCCAGTAGTATTTCCGGACTAGCGGGAGCTGAGCAGTTCTTC.